These T cell receptor beta chains were read from a single sample in a study of cytomegalovirus exposure and HLA in healthy donors. Sequencing was performed with immunoSEQ multiplex PCR; in TCRdb, only in-frame clones are kept and a portion is missing. This sample has roughly 130,000 clones, with 80% found just once. Sequencing was carried out using PBMCs. The receptor source for this set is a man aged 40-50 years in good health and CMV-seronegative. CDR3s include the opening cysteine and the closing phenylalanine or tryptophan. A D gene is named only where the DNA matches it firmly. The listing skips clone size in some rows; elsewhere it reads once, few, many or a size class.

j_call d_call v_call clone_size cdr3_aa cdr3_nt
TRBJ2-1 - TRBV18 - CASSPPRGFLRDEQFF TGTGCCAGCTCACCACCACGGGGATTTCTACGGGATGAGCAGTTCTTC
TRBJ1-4 - TRBV30 - CAWSVGGAEKLFF TGTGCCTGGAGTGTAGGAGGGGCGGAAAAACTGTTTTTT
TRBJ2-7 - TRBV4-1 - CASSQAPQESYEQYF TGCGCCAGCAGCCAAGCTCCACAGGAAAGCTACGAGCAGTACTTC
TRBJ2-3 TRBD2 TRBV29-1 - CSSWPGLSTDTQYF TGCAGCTCGTGGCCGGGACTAAGCACAGATACGCAGTATTTT
TRBJ2-1 TRBD2 TRBV9 - CASSPRKASGGAYNEQFF TGTGCCAGCAGCCCCCGGAAGGCTAGCGGGGGGGCCTACAATGAGCAGTTCTTC
TRBJ2-3 - TRBV6-6 - CASSYSRDTDTQYF TGTGCCAGCAGTTATTCGAGGGACACAGATACGCAGTATTTT
TRBJ2-5 - TRBV29-1 - CSVGGRRGVEETQYF TGCAGCGTTGGGGGGCGCAGGGGAGTGGAAGAGACCCAGTACTTC
TRBJ2-5 - TRBV5-1 - CASSLARESQARETQYF TGCGCCAGCAGCTTGGCACGGGAGTCCCAGGCGCGGGAGACCCAGTACTTC
TRBJ2-6 - TRBV25-1 - CASMLGRNYGANVLTF TGTGCCAGCATGCTCGGCAGAAACTATGGGGCCAACGTCCTGACTTTC
TRBJ1-1 TRBD1 TRBV28 - CASSAPDRGRGGAFF TGTGCCAGCAGTGCCCCGGACAGGGGGCGGGGTGGAGCTTTCTTT
TRBJ2-3 TRBD1 TRBV6-1 - CASVRDRHTDTQYF TGTGCCAGCGTGAGGGACAGACACACAGATACGCAGTATTTT
TRBJ1-1 - TRBV5-1 - CASSLVGGVNTEAFF TGCGCCAGCAGCTTGGTGGGGGGGGTGAACACTGAAGCTTTCTTT
TRBJ2-7 TRBD2 TRBV7-7 - CASSSGLAGFEQYF TGTGCCAGCAGCTCGGGACTAGCGGGATTTGAGCAGTACTTC
TRBJ2-1 TRBD2 TRBV4-1 - CASSHSLRLAGGPGDEQFF TGCGCCAGCAGCCATTCCCTTCGACTAGCGGGGGGGCCAGGGGATGAGCAGTTCTTC
TRBJ2-1 TRBD2 TRBV5-1 - CASSSLAGGLAEQFF TGCGCCAGCAGCTCGCTCGCGGGGGGGCTGGCGGAGCAGTTCTTC
TRBJ2-1 - TRBV30 once CAWSGMTTYNEQFF TGTGCCTGGAGTGGAATGACAACCTACAATGAGCAGTTCTTC
TRBJ1-5 TRBD1 TRBV2 - CASSGTGGLQPQHF TGTGCCAGCAGCGGGACAGGGGGCCTTCAGCCCCAGCATTTT
TRBJ2-3 - TRBV7-9 - CASSPWSPTSTDTQYF TGTGCCAGCAGCCCGTGGAGTCCTACTAGCACAGATACGCAGTATTTT
TRBJ2-3 - TRBV2 - CASRYGDTQYF TGTGCCAGCAGGTACGGAGATACGCAGTATTTT
TRBJ2-2 TRBD2 TRBV18 - CASSGLAGGANTGELFF TGTGCCAGCTCTGGGCTAGCGGGAGGTGCGAACACCGGGGAGCTGTTTTTT
TRBJ2-7 - TRBV27 - CASSQRWGRGENEQYF TGTGCCAGCAGCCAACGCTGGGGCAGGGGGGAAAACGAGCAGTACTTC
TRBJ2-3 TRBD1 TRBV29-1 - CSVTGLRDRDTDTQYF TGCAGCGTTACGGGGTTACGGGACAGGGACACAGATACGCAGTATTTT
TRBJ1-2 TRBD1 TRBV6-1 - CASSDGTGDRYGYTF TGTGCCAGCAGTGACGGGACAGGGGATCGCTATGGCTACACCTTC
TRBJ2-7 TRBD1 TRBV5-4 - CASSPTRGGPGYEQYF TGTGCCAGCAGCCCAACGAGAGGGGGCCCTGGGTACGAGCAGTACTTC
TRBJ2-6 - TRBV7-9 few CASIGQVPGANVLTF TGTGCCAGCATCGGTCAGGTTCCTGGGGCCAACGTCCTGACTTTC
TRBJ2-3 - TRBV7-2 - CASSSYRPDDTQYF TGTGCCAGCAGCTCATACAGGCCGGATGATACGCAGTATTTT
TRBJ2-1 - TRBV18 few CASSQGTSSGEQFF TGTGCCAGCTCACAGGGGACTTCTTCAGGGGAGCAGTTCTTC
TRBJ1-5 - TRBV6-5 few CASSYSADNQPQHF TGTGCCAGCAGTTACTCGGCGGATAATCAGCCCCAGCATTTT
TRBJ2-6 - TRBV7-2 - CASSFFVQAGTGANVLTF TGTGCCAGCAGCTTCTTCGTACAGGCAGGGACTGGGGCCAACGTCCTGACTTTC
TRBJ2-1 TRBD2 TRBV19 few CAASRTAALGTSGRANEQFF TGTGCCGCCAGTAGGACAGCGGCCCTGGGGACTAGCGGGAGGGCCAATGAGCAGTTCTTC
TRBJ2-3 TRBD1 TRBV7-2 few CASSDRKGGGTDTQYF TGTGCCAGCAGCGACAGAAAAGGGGGCGGCACAGATACGCAGTATTTT
TRBJ1-2 - TRBV11-2 - CASSFTTEAYGYTF TGTGCCAGCAGCTTCACGACAGAAGCCTATGGCTACACCTTC
TRBJ1-1 - TRBV30 - CAWTWNRDTEAFF TGTGCCTGGACCTGGAACAGGGACACTGAAGCTTTCTTT
TRBJ1-1 - TRBV7-3 - CASSSSVNTEAFF TGTGCCAGCAGCTCTTCAGTGAACACTGAAGCTTTCTTT
TRBJ2-7 - TRBV5-1 - CASRPEAFSGPRGEQYF TGCGCCAGCAGGCCCGAGGCTTTCTCGGGCCCTCGGGGTGAGCAGTACTTC
TRBJ2-1 TRBD2 TRBV9 once CASSVSPGTNGLAGDNEQFF TGTGCCAGCAGCGTATCTCCAGGGACGAATGGACTAGCGGGGGACAATGAGCAGTTCTTC
TRBJ2-3 TRBD2 TRBV29-1 - CSVGTTTDTQYF TGCAGCGTCGGGACTACCACAGATACGCAGTATTTT
TRBJ1-4 - TRBV10-3 - CAISEGATTNEKLFF TGTGCCATCAGTGAGGGGGCAACAACTAATGAAAAACTGTTTTTT
TRBJ1-2 - TRBV7-9 - CASSLAVPGGSYGYTF TGTGCCAGCAGCTTAGCGGTCCCGGGGGGGTCCTATGGCTACACCTTC
TRBJ2-2 - TRBV2 - CASGPGQGGTGELFF TGTGCCAGCGGCCCCGGGCAGGGGGGCACCGGGGAGCTGTTTTTT
TRBJ1-5 TRBD1 TRBV30 - CAWSPGTGAAGPQHF TGTGCCTGGAGTCCCGGGACAGGGGCCGCGGGGCCCCAGCATTTT
TRBJ1-2 - TRBV19 - CASSIQTATYGYTF TGTGCCAGTAGTATTCAGACAGCAACCTATGGCTACACCTTC
TRBJ1-2 TRBD1 TRBV28 few CASRVSGQGYGYTF TGTGCCAGCAGAGTCTCGGGACAGGGCTATGGCTACACCTTC
TRBJ2-5 - TRBV5-1 - CASSLLAEETQYF TGCGCCAGCAGCTTGTTAGCGGAAGAGACCCAGTACTTC
TRBJ1-2 - TRBV5-1 - CASSLYSSSNYGYTF TGCGCCAGCAGCCTCTACAGCTCATCTAACTATGGCTACACCTTC
TRBJ2-2 TRBD1 TRBV9 - CASRGQGNTGELFF TGTGCCAGCCGGGGACAGGGTAACACCGGGGAGCTGTTTTTT
TRBJ1-4 - TRBV6-1 - CASSTGGANEKLFF TGTGCCAGCAGTACGGGGGGCGCTAATGAAAAACTGTTTTTT
TRBJ2-7 TRBD2 TRBV28 once CASGETSGGRNEQYF TGTGCCAGCGGGGAGACTAGCGGGGGAAGGAACGAGCAGTACTTC
TRBJ1-2 TRBD1 TRBV6-5 - CASAGTGLGYTF TGTGCCAGCGCCGGGACAGGGCTCGGCTACACCTTC
TRBJ2-7 TRBD1 TRBV5-1 few CASSLADRDVYEQYF TGCGCCAGCAGCTTGGCCGACAGGGACGTCTACGAGCAGTACTTC
TRBJ2-3 - TRBV30 - CAWSVLVGGPPDTQYF TGTGCCTGGAGTGTACTGGTGGGGGGGCCTCCGGATACGCAGTATTTT
TRBJ2-3 - TRBV6-1 once CASSEKDRTDTQYF TGTGCCAGCAGTGAAAAGGACAGAACAGATACGCAGTATTTT